This record covers a single T cell receptor (beta chain). Here immunoSEQ multiplex PCR was the method, and the copy in TCRdb shows in-frame clones only, minus some. The data contain some 80,000 clones, approximately 90% of them singletons. The CDR3 contains 13 residues. Germline CDR1 reads SGHAT; CDR2 reads FQDESV (reference sequence). Trimming pared 6 bases from V and 4 bases from J, leaving 13 bases between. This entry is derived from a study of T cell changes during pregnancy in multiple sclerosis. The material was peripheral blood, obtained in the first trimester of pregnancy. The receptor comes from a female donor with multiple sclerosis, enrolled in a pregnancy study. This chain connects TRBV11-1 to TRBJ2-7; D may be TRBD1 (6 bases). The CDR3 spells CASSNGQIYEQYF. The CDR3 DNA sequence: TGTGCCAGCAGTAATGGACAGATTTACGAGCAGTACTTC. The full variable domain, rest sourced from reference TRBV11-1 and TRBJ2-7, is EAEVAQSPRYKITEKSQAVAFWCDPISGHATLYWYRQILGQGPELLVQFQDESVVDDSQLPKDRFSAERLKGVDSTLKIQPAELGDSAMYLCASSNGQIYEQYFGPGTRLTVT.